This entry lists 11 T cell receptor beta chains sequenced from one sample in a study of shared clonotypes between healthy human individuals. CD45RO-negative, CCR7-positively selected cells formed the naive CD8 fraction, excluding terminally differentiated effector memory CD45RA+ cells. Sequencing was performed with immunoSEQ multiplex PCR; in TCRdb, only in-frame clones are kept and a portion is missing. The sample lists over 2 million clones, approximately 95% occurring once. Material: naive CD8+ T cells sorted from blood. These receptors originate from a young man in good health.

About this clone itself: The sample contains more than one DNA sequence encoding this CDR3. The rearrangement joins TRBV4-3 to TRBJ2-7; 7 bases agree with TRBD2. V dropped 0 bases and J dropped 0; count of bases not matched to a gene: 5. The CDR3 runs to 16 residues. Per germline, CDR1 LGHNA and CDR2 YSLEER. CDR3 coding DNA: TGCGCCAGCAGCCAAGATTTGGGGGAGGGCTCCTACGAGCAGTACTTC. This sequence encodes CASSQDLGEGSYEQYF.

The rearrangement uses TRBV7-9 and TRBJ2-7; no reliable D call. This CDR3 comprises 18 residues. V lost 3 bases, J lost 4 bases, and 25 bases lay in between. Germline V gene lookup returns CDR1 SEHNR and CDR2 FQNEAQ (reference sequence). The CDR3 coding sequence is TGTGCCAGCAGCTTCGAAGACCAGGACGGAGATAGAGGTTACGAGCAGTACTTC. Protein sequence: CASSFEDQDGDRGYEQYF.

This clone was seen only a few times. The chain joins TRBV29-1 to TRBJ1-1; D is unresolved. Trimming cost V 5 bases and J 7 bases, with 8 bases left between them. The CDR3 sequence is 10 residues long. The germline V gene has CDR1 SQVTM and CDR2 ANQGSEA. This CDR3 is CSVLRGEAFF. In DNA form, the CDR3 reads TGCAGCGTTCTACGGGGTGAAGCTTTCTTT.

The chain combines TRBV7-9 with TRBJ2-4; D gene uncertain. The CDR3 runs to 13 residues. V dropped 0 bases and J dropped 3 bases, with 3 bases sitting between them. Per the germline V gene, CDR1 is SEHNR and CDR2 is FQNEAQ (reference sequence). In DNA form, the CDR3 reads TGTGCCAGCAGCTTAGCGGTCAAAAACATTCAGTACTTC. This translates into CASSLAVKNIQYF.

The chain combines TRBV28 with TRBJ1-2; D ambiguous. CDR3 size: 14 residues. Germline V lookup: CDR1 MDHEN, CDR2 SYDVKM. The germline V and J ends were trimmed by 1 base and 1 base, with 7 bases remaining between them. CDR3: CASSLLVFNYGYTF. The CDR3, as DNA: TGTGCCAGCAGTTTATTAGTTTTTAACTATGGCTACACCTTC.

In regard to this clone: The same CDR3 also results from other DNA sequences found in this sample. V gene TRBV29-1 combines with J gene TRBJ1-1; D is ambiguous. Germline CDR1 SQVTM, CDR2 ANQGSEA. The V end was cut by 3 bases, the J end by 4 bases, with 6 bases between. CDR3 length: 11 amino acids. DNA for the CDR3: TGCAGCGTTGATTTGGGCACTGAAGCTTTCTTT. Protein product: CSVDLGTEAFF. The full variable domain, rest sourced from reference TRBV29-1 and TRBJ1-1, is SAVISQKPSRDICQRGTSLTIQCQVDSQVTMMFWYRQQPGQSLTLIATANQGSEATYESGFVIDKFPISRPNLTFSTLTVSNMSPEDSSIYLCSVDLGTEAFFGQGTRLTVV.

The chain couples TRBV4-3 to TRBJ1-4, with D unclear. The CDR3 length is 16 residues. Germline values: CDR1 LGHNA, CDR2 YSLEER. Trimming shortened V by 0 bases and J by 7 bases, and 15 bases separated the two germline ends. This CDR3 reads CASSQDLKTIIEKLFF. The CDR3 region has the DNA TGCGCCAGCAGCCAAGATTTAAAGACAATAATTGAAAAACTGTTTTTT.

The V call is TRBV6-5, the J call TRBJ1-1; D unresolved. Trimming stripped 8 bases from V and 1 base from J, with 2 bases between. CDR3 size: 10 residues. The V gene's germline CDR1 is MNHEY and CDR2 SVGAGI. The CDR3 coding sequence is TGTGCCAGCCAGAACACTGAAGCTTTCTTT. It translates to CASQNTEAFF.

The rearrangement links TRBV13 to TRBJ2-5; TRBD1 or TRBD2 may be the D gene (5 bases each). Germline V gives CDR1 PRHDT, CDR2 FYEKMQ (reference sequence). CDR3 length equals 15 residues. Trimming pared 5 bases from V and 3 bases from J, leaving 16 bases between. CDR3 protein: CASSPEGKTKETQYF. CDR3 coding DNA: TGTGCCAGCAGCCCAGAGGGGAAAACTAAAGAGACCCAGTACTTC.

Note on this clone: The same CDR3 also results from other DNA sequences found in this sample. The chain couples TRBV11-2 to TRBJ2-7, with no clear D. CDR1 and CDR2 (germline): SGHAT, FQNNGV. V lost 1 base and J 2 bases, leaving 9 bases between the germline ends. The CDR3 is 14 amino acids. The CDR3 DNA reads TGTGCCAGCAGCTTAGGAGTAGGGCCCTACGAGCAGTACTTC. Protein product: CASSLGVGPYEQYF.

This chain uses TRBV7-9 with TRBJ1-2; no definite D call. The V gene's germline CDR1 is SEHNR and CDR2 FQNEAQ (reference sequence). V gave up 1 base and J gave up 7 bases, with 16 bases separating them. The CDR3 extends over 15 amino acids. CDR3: CASSLVLGKAGGYTF. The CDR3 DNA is TGTGCCAGCAGCTTAGTACTAGGCAAAGCCGGTGGCTACACCTTC.